The clone carrying this T cell receptor beta chain was picked up many times. The target antigen is unknown. This specimen belongs to a study of neurological immune-mediated disorders. Across the study: There were roughly 34 multiple sclerosis patients; some 31 were relapsing-remitting and 3 were secondary progressive. Study results and limitations: There were no CDR3 amino acid sequences shared by expanded clones across subjects, a result suggesting private repertoires in all groups.

The CDR3 runs to 16 residues. Trimming took 0 bases from V and 7 from J; bases not matched to a gene: 9. Germline CDR1 and CDR2: SGHVS and FQNEAQ. The time point here: longitudinal time-point 3. cDNA synthesis was performed by 5'RACE with 10-nucleotide random UMIs. TCRdb reanalysed the 5' RACE reads using MiXCR and keeps one entry per CDR3 protein. The table has about 84,000 distinct CDR3 sequences, about 4.5% seen once. The chain is built from TRBV7-8 and TRBJ2-7; 10 nucleotides agree with TRBD1. The receptor comes from a woman between 55 and 75 years old with multiple sclerosis. The sequenced sample was PBMCs. The CDR3 region is CASSLASDRGREEQYF. CDR3 DNA: TGTGCCAGCAGCTTAGCGAGCGACAGGGGGCGAGAAGAGCAGTACTTC.